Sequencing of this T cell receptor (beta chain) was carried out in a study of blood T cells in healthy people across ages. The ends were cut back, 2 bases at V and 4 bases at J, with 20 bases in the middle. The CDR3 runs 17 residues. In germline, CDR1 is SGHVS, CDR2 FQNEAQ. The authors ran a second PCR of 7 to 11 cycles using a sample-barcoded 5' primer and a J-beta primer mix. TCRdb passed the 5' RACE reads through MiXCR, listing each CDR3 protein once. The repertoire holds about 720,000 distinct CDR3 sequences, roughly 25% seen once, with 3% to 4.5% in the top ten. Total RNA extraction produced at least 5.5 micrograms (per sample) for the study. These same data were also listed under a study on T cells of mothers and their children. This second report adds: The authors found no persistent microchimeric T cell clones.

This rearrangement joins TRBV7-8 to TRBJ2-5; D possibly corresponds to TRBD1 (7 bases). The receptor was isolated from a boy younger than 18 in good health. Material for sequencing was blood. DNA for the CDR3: TGTGCCAGCAGCTTAAAAGTGGGGGACTCAGGGGGAGAGACCCAGTACTTC. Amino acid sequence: CASSLKVGDSGGETQYF. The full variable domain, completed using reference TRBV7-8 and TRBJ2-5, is GAGVSQSPRYKVAKRGQDVALRCDPISGHVSLFWYQQALGQGPEFLTYFQNEAQLDKSGLPSDRFFAERPEGSVSTLKIQRTQQEDSAVYLCASSLKVGDSGGETQYFGPGTRLLVL.